The 13 T cell receptor beta chains below all came from one sample that was sequenced in a study of brain T cells in children with intractable seizures. The method was immunoSEQ multiplex PCR; TCRdb's version includes in-frame clones alone and lacks a portion of them. The profile shows tens of thousands of clones, roughly 91% of them singletons. The sample in question was peripheral blood, obtained at surgery. All receptors come from a boy younger than two with tuberous sclerosis and intractable seizures.

This clone was detected only once. The chain employs TRBV4-1 and TRBJ2-3; D ambiguous. Germline-derived CDR1 and CDR2 are MGHRA and YSYEKL. The CDR3 loop spans 17 amino acids. Trimming left V 1 base short and J 4 bases short, with 18 bases between. The chain's CDR3 is CASSQGGAARASDTQYF. Here the CDR3 DNA reads TGCGCCAGCAGCCAAGGCGGTGCGGCCCGAGCCTCAGATACGCAGTATTTT.

This chain joins TRBV7-6 and TRBJ2-5; the D is unclear. This CDR3 spans 15 amino acids. Germline CDR1 and CDR2: SGHVS and FNYEAQ. Deletions cut 5 bases from V and 5 bases from J, with 18 bases between. The CDR3 is CASSGKLPPGETQYF. The CDR3 DNA is TGTGCCAGCAGCGGGAAACTACCCCCTGGGGAGACCCAGTACTTC.

This chain connects TRBV15 to TRBJ2-3; no firm D call. Germline-derived CDR1 and CDR2 are LNHNV and YYDKDF (reference sequence). The CDR3 consists of 12 residues. Trimming cost V 1 base and J 5 bases, with 4 bases left between them. The CDR3 loop is CATSRAGDTQYF. The CDR3 bases are TGTGCCACCAGCAGAGCGGGAGATACGCAGTATTTT.

This clone was seen once. CDR3 in amino acids: CASSLGGSYRAGELFF. Here the CDR3 DNA reads TGTGCCAGCAGCTTAGGTGGCAGCTACCGAGCCGGGGAGCTGTTTTTT. The chain couples TRBV11-3 to TRBJ2-2; no clear D. CDR3 length: 16 amino acids. In germline, CDR1 is SGHNT, CDR2 YENEEA. V shed 1 base and J shed 6 bases, with 15 bases lying between them.

The J gene is TRBJ1-5, the V gene TRBV11-3, with unresolved D. This CDR3 has 12 amino acids. V dropped 1 base and J dropped 6 bases, with 4 bases sitting between them. Germline assignment: CDR1 SGHNT and CDR2 YENEEA. The CDR3 loop is CASSLGGQPQHF. The CDR3 DNA reads TGTGCCAGCAGCTTAGGGGGTCAGCCCCAGCATTTT.

This chain links TRBV6-6 with TRBJ1-3; D not resolved. Germline assignment: CDR1 MNHNY and CDR2 SVGAGI (reference sequence). The V end was cut by 5 bases, the J end by 1 base, with 9 bases between. The CDR3 length is 14 residues. CDR3 coding DNA: TGTGCCAGCAGTCCCGGGCTTTCTGGAAACACCATATATTTT. It yields the protein CASSPGLSGNTIYF.

The J gene is TRBJ2-2, the V gene TRBV7-9, with TRBD2 identical over 10 bases. The CDR3 consists of 15 residues. Trimming cost V 5 bases and J 7 bases; bases outside gene matches: 7. The germline gives CDR1 SEHNR, CDR2 FQNEAQ (reference sequence). CDR3 residues: CASSATSGTGGELFF. The CDR3 DNA sequence: TGTGCCAGCAGCGCAACTAGCGGGACGGGCGGGGAGCTGTTTTTT.

As for this clone: At one of its ends the junction is not consistent with the germline gene, which may arise from a read error. The genes are TRBV28 and TRBJ2-7; 11 nucleotides match TRBD2. This CDR3 is built from 15 residues. Germline assignment: CDR1 MDHEN and CDR2 SYDVKM. The CDR3 nucleotides are TGTGCCAGCAGTTTAGGGGGGCTAGCGGGAGGCGAGAAGTACTTC. Protein sequence: CASSLGGLAGGEKYF.

This rearrangement joins TRBV6-6 to TRBJ1-1; D is undetermined. The V gene's germline CDR1 is MNHNY and CDR2 SVGAGI (reference sequence). This CDR3 spans 14 amino acids. V was clipped by 6 bases and J by 7 bases, with 18 bases between them. The CDR3 region is CASSPAIGVREAFF. The CDR3 nucleotides read TGTGCCAGCAGCCCGGCTATCGGGGTCCGTGAAGCTTTCTTT.

The chain carries TRBV11-3 and TRBJ2-1, with TRBD2 matching 13 bases. The V segment lost 0 bases and the J segment 2 bases; nucleotides outside the gene matches: 1. Germline V gene sequence: CDR1 SGHNT, CDR2 YENEEA. This CDR3 comprises 17 residues. CDR3 in amino acids: CASSLELAGGPYNEQFF. Here the CDR3 DNA reads TGTGCCAGCAGCTTAGAACTAGCGGGAGGGCCCTACAATGAGCAGTTCTTC.

J is TRBJ1-6 and V is TRBV2; a possible D gene is TRBD1 (5 bases). V lost 4 bases to trimming and J lost 7 bases, with 26 bases between them. CDR1 is SNHLY, CDR2 FYNNEI, per germline. The CDR3 consists of 19 residues. The CDR3 DNA sequence: TGTGCCAGCAGTGCGAGGGGCGGCGAGGGATTTCAGCGCAATTCACCCCTCCACTTT. As protein: CASSARGGEGFQRNSPLHF.

The gene calls are TRBV24-1 and TRBJ1-2, with unresolved D. Per germline, CDR1 KGHDR and CDR2 SFDVKD. This CDR3 has 19 amino acids. Trimming stripped 3 bases from V and 8 bases from J, with 30 bases between. CDR3 sequence: CATSDTNGARSEGVRGYTF. CDR3 bases: TGTGCCACCAGTGATACGAACGGAGCCAGAAGCGAAGGAGTGAGGGGCTACACCTTC.

The chain uses TRBV24-1 and TRBJ2-6; D is unresolved. CDR1 is KGHDR and CDR2 is SFDVKD in the germline V gene. The CDR3 totals 15 residues. Trimming left V 4 bases short and J 0 bases short, with 6 bases between. The CDR3 DNA sequence: TGTGCCACCAGTGACAGGACCTCTGGGGCCAACGTCCTGACTTTC. Translated: CATSDRTSGANVLTF.